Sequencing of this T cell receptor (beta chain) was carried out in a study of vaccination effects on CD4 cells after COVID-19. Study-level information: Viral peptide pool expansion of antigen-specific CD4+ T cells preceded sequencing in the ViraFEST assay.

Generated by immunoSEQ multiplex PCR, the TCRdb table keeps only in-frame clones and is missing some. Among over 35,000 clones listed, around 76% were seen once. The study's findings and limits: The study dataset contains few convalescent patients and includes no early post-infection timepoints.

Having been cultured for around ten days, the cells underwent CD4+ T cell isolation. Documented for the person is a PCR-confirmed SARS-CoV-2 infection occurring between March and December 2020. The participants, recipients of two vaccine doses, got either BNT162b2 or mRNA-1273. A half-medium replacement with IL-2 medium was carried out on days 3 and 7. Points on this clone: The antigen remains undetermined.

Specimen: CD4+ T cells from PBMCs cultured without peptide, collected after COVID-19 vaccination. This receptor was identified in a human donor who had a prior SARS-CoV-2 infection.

The CDR3 bases are TGCAGCGTTGAAGGGACAGGGAGGGAGACCCAGTACTTC. It specifies CSVEGTGRETQYF. This sequence joins TRBV29-1 and TRBJ2-5; 8 bases line up with TRBD1. The CDR3 extends over 13 amino acids. Trimming removed 1 base from V and 5 bases from J; junction bases left unmatched: 3. Germline values: CDR1 SQVTM, CDR2 ANQGSEA.